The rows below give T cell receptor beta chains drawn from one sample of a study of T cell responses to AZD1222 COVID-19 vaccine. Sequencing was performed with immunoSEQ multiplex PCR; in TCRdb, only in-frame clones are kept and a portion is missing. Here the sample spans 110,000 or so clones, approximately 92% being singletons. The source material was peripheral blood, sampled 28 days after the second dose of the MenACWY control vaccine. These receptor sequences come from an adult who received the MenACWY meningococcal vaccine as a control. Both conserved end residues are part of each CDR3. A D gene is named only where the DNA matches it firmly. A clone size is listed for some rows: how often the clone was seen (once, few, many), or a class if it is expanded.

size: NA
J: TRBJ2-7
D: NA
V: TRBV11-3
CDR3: CASSRDRDMQYF
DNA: TGTGCCAGCAGCCGGGACCGGGATATGCAGTACTTC

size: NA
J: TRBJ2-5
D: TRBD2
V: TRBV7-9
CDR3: CASSQGLAQETQYF
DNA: TGTGCCAGCAGCCAGGGACTAGCCCAAGAGACCCAGTACTTC

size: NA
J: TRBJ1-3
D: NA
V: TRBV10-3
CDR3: CAISEVSSSGNTIYF
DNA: TGTGCCATCAGTGAGGTGTCGAGTTCTGGAAACACCATATATTTT

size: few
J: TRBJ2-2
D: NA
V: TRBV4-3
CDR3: CASSEESGTPGELFF
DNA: TGCGCCAGCAGCGAAGAGAGTGGAACCCCCGGGGAGCTGTTTTTT

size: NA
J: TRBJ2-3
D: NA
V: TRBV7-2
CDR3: CASSLSPRKDTQYF
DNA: TGTGCCAGCAGCTTATCCCCCAGAAAAGATACGCAGTATTTT

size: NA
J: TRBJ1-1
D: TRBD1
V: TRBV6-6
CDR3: CASTQTGAAEAFF
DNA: TGTGCCAGCACCCAGACAGGGGCAGCTGAAGCTTTCTTT

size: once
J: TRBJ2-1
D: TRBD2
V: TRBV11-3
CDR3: CASSLAAGRGSYNEQFF
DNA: TGTGCCAGCAGCTTAGCGGCAGGGAGGGGATCCTACAATGAGCAGTTCTTC

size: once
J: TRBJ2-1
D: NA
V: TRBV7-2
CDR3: CASSSRSINEQFF
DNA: TGTGCCAGCAGCTCGAGGTCCATCAATGAGCAGTTCTTC

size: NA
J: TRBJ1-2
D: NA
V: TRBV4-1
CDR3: CASSYFAGGISYGYTF
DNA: TGCGCCAGCAGCTATTTTGCCGGGGGGATTTCCTATGGCTACACCTTC

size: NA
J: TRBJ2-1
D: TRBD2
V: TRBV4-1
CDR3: CASSQEGRAGVGEQFF
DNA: TGCGCCAGCAGCCAAGAGGGTCGGGCGGGAGTTGGTGAGCAGTTCTTC

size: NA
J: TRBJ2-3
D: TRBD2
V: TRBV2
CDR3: CASSLAGYTDTQYF
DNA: TGTGCCAGCAGCCTAGCGGGGTACACAGATACGCAGTATTTT

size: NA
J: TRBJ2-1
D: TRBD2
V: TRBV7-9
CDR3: CASRTSGVGNNEQFF
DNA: TGTGCCAGCAGGACTAGCGGGGTGGGGAACAATGAGCAGTTCTTC

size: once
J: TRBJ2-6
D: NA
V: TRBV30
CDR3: CAWGLGSGANVLTF
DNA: TGTGCCTGGGGTCTGGGCTCTGGGGCCAACGTCCTGACTTTC

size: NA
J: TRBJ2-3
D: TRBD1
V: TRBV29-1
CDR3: CSVDSWDRVQGDTQYF
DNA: TGCAGCGTTGATTCCTGGGACAGGGTCCAGGGCGATACGCAGTATTTT

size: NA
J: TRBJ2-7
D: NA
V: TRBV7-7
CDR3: CASSQHRDSYEQYF
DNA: TGTGCCAGCAGCCAACACAGGGATTCCTACGAGCAGTACTTC

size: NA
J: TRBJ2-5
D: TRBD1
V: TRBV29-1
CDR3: CSVETTGRRETQYF
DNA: TGCAGCGTTGAAACGACAGGGCGTCGAGAGACCCAGTACTTC

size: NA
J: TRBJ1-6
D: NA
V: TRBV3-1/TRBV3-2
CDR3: CASSQVGGRGSPLHF
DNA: TGTGCCAGCAGCCAAGTCGGAGGGAGAGGCTCACCCCTCCACTTT

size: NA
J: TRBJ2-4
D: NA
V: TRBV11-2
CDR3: CASSLGRNAKNIQYF
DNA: TGTGCCAGCAGCTTAGGACGAAACGCCAAAAACATTCAGTACTTC

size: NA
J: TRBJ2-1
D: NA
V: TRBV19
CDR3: CASSLRDVNEQFF
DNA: TGTGCCAGTAGTTTACGGGACGTTAATGAGCAGTTCTTC

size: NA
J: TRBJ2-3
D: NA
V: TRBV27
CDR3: CAISGGTSTDTQYF
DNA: TGTGCCATCTCCGGGGGAACTAGCACAGATACGCAGTATTTT

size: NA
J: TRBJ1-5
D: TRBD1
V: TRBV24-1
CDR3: CATSDLGTGDQPQHF
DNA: TGTGCCACCAGTGACCTAGGGACAGGGGATCAGCCCCAGCATTTT

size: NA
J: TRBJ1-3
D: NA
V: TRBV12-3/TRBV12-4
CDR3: CASSWGQGMAIYF
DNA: TGTGCCAGCAGTTGGGGCCAGGGGATGGCCATATATTTT

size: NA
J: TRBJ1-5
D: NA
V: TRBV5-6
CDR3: CASSLGRDQPQHF
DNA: TGTGCCAGCAGCCTCGGGAGGGACCAGCCCCAGCATTTT

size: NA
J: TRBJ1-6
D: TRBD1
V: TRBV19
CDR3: CASSTPTGTGDSPLHF
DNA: TGTGCCAGTAGTACACCTACCGGGACAGGGGACTCACCCCTCCACTTT

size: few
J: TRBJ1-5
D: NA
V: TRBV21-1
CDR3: CASSKGSSRGGQPQHF
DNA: TGTGCCAGCAGCAAAGGATCATCAAGGGGCGGTCAGCCCCAGCATTTT

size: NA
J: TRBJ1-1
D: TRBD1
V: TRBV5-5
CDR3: CASRGIGRTGGTEAFF
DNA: TGTGCCAGCAGGGGAATAGGCCGGACAGGGGGGACTGAAGCTTTCTTT

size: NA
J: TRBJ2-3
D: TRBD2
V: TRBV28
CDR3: CASPPPNSGAGLTDTQYF
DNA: TGTGCCAGCCCCCCCCCGAATAGCGGGGCGGGCCTCACAGATACGCAGTATTTT

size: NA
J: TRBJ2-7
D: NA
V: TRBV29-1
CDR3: CSASIGGSSYEQYF
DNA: TGCAGCGCCAGTATAGGGGGGAGCTCCTACGAGCAGTACTTC

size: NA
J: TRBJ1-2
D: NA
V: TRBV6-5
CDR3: CASSSTVKTNYGYTF
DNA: TGTGCCAGCAGTTCGACAGTCAAGACTAACTATGGCTACACCTTC

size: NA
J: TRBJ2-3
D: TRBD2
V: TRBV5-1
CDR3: CASSLTSGGAVRTDTQYF
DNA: TGCGCCAGCAGCTTGACTAGCGGGGGGGCCGTTCGCACAGATACGCAGTATTTT

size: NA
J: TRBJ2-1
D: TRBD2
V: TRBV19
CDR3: CASSIDQFSGRGYNEQFF
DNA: TGTGCCAGTAGTATAGATCAGTTTAGCGGGAGGGGCTACAATGAGCAGTTCTTC

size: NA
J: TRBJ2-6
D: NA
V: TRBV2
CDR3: CASSGMGLFGANVLTF
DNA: TGTGCCAGCAGTGGGATGGGCCTTTTTGGGGCCAACGTCCTGACTTTC

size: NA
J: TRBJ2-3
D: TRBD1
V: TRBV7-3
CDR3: CASSSPDRFSDTQYF
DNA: TGTGCCAGCAGCTCCCCGGACAGGTTTTCGGATACGCAGTATTTT

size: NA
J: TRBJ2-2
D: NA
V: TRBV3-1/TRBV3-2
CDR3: CASSPPLGRTGELFF
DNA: TGTGCCAGCAGCCCCCCGTTGGGCAGGACCGGGGAGCTGTTTTTT

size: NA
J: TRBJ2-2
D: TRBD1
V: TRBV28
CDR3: CASSSGTGGARNTGELFF
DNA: TGTGCCAGCAGTTCCGGGACAGGGGGCGCTCGGAACACCGGGGAGCTGTTTTTT

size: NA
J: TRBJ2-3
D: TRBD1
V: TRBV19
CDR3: CASNYGQGTSGGTDTQYF
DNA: TGTGCCAGTAACTATGGACAGGGTACGTCGGGGGGCACAGATACGCAGTATTTT

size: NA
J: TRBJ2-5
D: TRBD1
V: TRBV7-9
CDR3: CASSGDSLYQETQYF
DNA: TGTGCCAGCAGCGGGGACAGCTTGTACCAAGAGACCCAGTACTTC

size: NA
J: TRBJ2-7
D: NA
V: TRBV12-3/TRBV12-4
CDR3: CASSFHGFYEQYF
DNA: TGTGCCAGCAGTTTTCACGGATTTTACGAGCAGTACTTC

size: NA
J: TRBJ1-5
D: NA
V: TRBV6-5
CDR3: CASSRTYSNQPQHF
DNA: TGTGCCAGCAGCCGGACCTATAGCAATCAGCCCCAGCATTTT

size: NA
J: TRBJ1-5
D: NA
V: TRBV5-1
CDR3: CASSLDLNQPQHF
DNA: TGCGCCAGCAGCTTGGATCTCAATCAGCCCCAGCATTTT

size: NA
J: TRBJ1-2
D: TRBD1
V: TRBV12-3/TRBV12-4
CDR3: CASISQGAFGYTF
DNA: TGTGCCAGTATATCACAGGGGGCGTTTGGCTACACCTTC

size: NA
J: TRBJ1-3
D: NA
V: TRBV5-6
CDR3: CASSLGLIGNTIYF
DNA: TGTGCCAGCAGCTTGGGACTGATAGGAAACACCATATATTTT

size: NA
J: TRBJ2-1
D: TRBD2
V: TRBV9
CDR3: CASSTLADEQFF
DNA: TGTGCCAGCAGCACACTAGCGGATGAGCAGTTCTTC

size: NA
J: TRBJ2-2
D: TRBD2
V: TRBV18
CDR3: CASSPTSGGTGELFF
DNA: TGTGCCAGCTCACCAACTAGCGGCGGCACCGGGGAGCTGTTTTTT

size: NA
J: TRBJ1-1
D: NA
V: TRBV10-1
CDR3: CASSVAMNTEAFF
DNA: TGCGCCAGCAGTGTGGCGATGAACACTGAAGCTTTCTTT

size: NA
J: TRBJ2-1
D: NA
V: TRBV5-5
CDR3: CAIQRYPGPGAGEQFF
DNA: TGTGCCATCCAGCGGTATCCGGGACCAGGGGCCGGTGAGCAGTTCTTC

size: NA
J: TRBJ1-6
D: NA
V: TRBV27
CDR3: CASSYRGSATLHF
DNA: TGTGCCAGCAGTTACCGTGGTAGTGCGACCCTCCACTTT

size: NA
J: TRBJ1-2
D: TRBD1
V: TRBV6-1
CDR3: CASSEAGRGDYGYTF
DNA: TGTGCCAGCAGTGAAGCTGGCAGGGGGGACTATGGCTACACCTTC

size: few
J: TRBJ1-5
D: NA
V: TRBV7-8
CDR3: CASSSTETNQPQHF
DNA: TGTGCCAGCAGCTCGACAGAAACTAATCAGCCCCAGCATTTT

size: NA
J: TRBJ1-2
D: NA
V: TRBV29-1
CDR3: CSVRTGANYGYTF
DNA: TGCAGCGTGAGGACGGGAGCAAACTATGGCTACACCTTC

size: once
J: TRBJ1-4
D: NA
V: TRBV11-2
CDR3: CASSLGAQDAGLEKLFF
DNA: TGTGCCAGCAGCTTAGGGGCCCAGGACGCGGGTTTGGAAAAACTGTTTTTT

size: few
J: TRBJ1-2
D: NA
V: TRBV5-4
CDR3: CASSWVGSGGYTF
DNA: TGTGCCAGCAGCTGGGTGGGGTCCGGTGGCTACACCTTC

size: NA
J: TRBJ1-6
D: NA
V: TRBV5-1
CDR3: CASSLVGSDSPLHF
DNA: TGCGCCAGCAGCTTGGTAGGGTCGGATTCACCCCTCCACTTT

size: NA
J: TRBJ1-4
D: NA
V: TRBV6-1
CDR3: CASSEQGRDEKLFF
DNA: TGTGCCAGCAGTGAACAGGGGCGGGATGAAAAACTGTTTTTT

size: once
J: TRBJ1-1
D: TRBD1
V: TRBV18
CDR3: CASSQTGVGTEAFF
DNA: TGTGCCAGCTCACAGACAGGGGTGGGGACTGAAGCTTTCTTT